This T cell receptor (beta chain) came from a study of T cell responses to AZD1222 COVID-19 vaccine. Findings and limits, study-wide: Donors were largely white British and mainly female; clonal diversity was possibly underestimated.

Details on this clone: Its target is unknown.

TCRdb keeps only in-frame clones here, not all; method: immunoSEQ multiplex PCR. This table has 98,000 or so clones, more than 85% appearing once. The clonotype was recovered from an adult in good health. This material consisted of peripheral blood, taken on day 0 of AZD1222 vaccination.

The CDR3 spells CATQSGENTEAFF. In DNA form, the CDR3 reads TGTGCCACCCAATCGGGGGAGAACACTGAAGCTTTCTTT. The chain recombines TRBV6-5 with TRBJ1-1, with D perhaps TRBD1 (5 bases). The germline V and J ends were trimmed by 10 bases and 1 base, with 13 bases remaining between them. There are 13 residues in the CDR3. Germline lookup yields CDR1 MNHEY and CDR2 SVGAGI.